This T cell receptor beta chain was found in a study of T cell responses to AZD1222 COVID-19 vaccine (dated by TCRdb to the early 2020s). For the wider study: AZD1222 recipients whose second dose came at about 4 weeks and those whose second dose came at about 12 weeks were combined into one group, since spike-specific TCR depth and breadth did not differ between the two schedules. TCR sequencing was performed for 230 to 250 trial participants, of whom about 210 were given two doses of AZD1222 and around 25 were given two doses of MenACWY control vaccine. Trial participants were enrolled by age into subgroups of 18-55, 56-69 and 70-plus years, and around 150, 29 and 61 TCR-sequenced participants, respectively, were included in these subgroups. General conclusions and limits of the study: Only 5 to 7 AZD1222 recipients were SARS-CoV-2 seropositive at baseline, limiting conclusions about previously exposed vaccinees. Spike-specific TCR breadth and depth rose significantly after two AZD1222 doses compared with day 0 and with MenACWY recipients. Reportedly, close to half of the unique spike-specific TCRs recognized epitopes lying outside the regions that are mutated in the B.1.351 and B.1.1.7 variants. Because no day 14 peak-response samples were available, repertoires were characterized only after the peak T cell response. The 56-69-year group was small, and its depth increase did not reach significance, likely because of low power. Vaccine-associated CD4 TCRs spanned the whole spike protein, with dominant responses in regions 160-218 and 743-854. Most participants were white British and females outnumbered males, and the authors suggested that clonal diversity may have been underestimated.

Read against the paper, the sample's time point label means: baseline before first vaccination. Samples from vaccinated people were obtained from the UK trials COV001 and COV002, which included a single-blind randomized controlled phase 2/3 trial of AZD1222 (ChAdOx1 nCoV-19) in healthy adults. Trial participant PBMC samples were collected at day 0 and day 28 after the second dose for TCRbeta chain sequencing. The count of this clone is one. Its specific antigen is unknown. No much larger clonotype is one base removed from it; base qualities were not supplied. The CDR3 covers 12 residues, taking in both the cysteine and the phenylalanine. Just CDR3 DNA is preserved here, 36 bases in frame from base 1. The germline V end is reduced by 7 bases and the J end by 6 bases; junction bases left unmatched: 5. Sequences MDHEN (CDR1) and SYDVKM (CDR2) are obtained from the germline V gene. The CDR3 regions of human TCRbeta chains were analyzed by immunosequencing. For the original study's pipeline: TCRs in the repertoires were compared against a reference library of SARS-CoV-2-specific TCRs that had been generated with the MIRA antigen-specificity platform. Breadth meant the fraction of unique TCRs that were SARS-CoV-2-associated, whereas depth meant the fraction of total T cells that were SARS-CoV-2-associated. Using the MIRA data, each spike-specific TCR was assigned both to the spike region to which the TCR was reactive and to a CD4 or CD8 class. Log10-transformed breadth and depth values were compared by one-way ANOVA with Sidak's multiple comparisons tests. TCRdb provides this immuneACCESS table in a form limited to in-frame rearrangements. Some clones are lacking; in checked studies, under half of them reflect an unresolved V gene, and why the rest are absent is not known. V and J calls and clone size follow that table, whereas D and trimming were derived from the DNA. This sample is represented by approximately 260,000 clones; 93% of them were singletons. The ten top clones hold 0.55% of the sample.

The sequence derives from an adult in good health. The chain couples TRBV28 to TRBJ1-1, with 7 central nucleotides matching TRBD1. Source: peripheral blood, taken on day 0 of AZD1222 vaccination. The sequenced DNA is TGTGCCAGCATAAGGGGGCCGGCTGAAGCTTTCTTT. Its translation is CASIRGPAEAFF.